The T cell receptor beta chain described here comes from a study of blood T cell repertoires in COVID-19. At the level of the study: In each case, the material was cDNA or gDNA derived from T cells, B-cell-depleted T cells, or PBMCs.

Trimming removed 8 bases from V and 4 bases from J; junction bases left unmatched: 0. CDR1 is MNHEY and CDR2 is SMNVEV in the germline V gene (reference sequence). CDR3 length equals 11 residues. Original processing methods: Cell counts per sample came from amplifying reference gene primers. The method was immunoSEQ multiplex PCR; TCRdb's version includes in-frame clones alone and lacks a portion of them. For V, J and clone size, that table is used; D and trimming come from the DNA. The sample records roughly 180,000 clones, roughly four fifths being singletons. Sequencing was performed on peripheral blood. The receptor was isolated from a human donor in a cohort sampled during active COVID-19. This sequence joins TRBV27 and TRBJ1-1, with 8 bases that match TRBD1. The CDR3 DNA follows: TGTGCCAGCCAGGGGGCCACTGAAGCTTTCTTT. It is translated as CASQGATEAFF.